The 3 T cell receptor beta chains presented below share a single source sample, sequenced in a study of CD8+CD57+ T cells in acquired aplastic anemia. The study profiled TCR beta VDJ and CDR3 using genomic DNA as template. In TCRdb, the reads were re-called with MiXCR into one record per CDR3 protein. Altogether about 470,000 distinct CDR3 sequences are present, around 30% being singletons, with the ten largest covering nearly 0.85%. By flow cytometry, patients selected for sequencing had shown an expansion of CD8+CD57+ cells. The sequenced material came from sorted CD4+, CD8+, or CD8+CD57+ T cells (not recorded which) from PBMCs. The receptors here all came from a human donor with aplastic anemia.

This clonotype was observed many times. V usage is TRBV7-2 and J usage is TRBJ2-7; D is uncertain. CDR3 length equals 14 residues. V shed 6 bases and J shed 5 bases, with 17 bases lying between them. The germline V gene has CDR1 SGHTA and CDR2 FQGNSA. Here the CDR3 reads CASSRTASSHEQYF. The CDR3 region has the DNA TGTGCCAGCAGTCGGACGGCCTCAAGCCACGAGCAGTACTTC.

Remarks on this clonotype: This may be a read error: a much more frequent sequence differs by one nucleotide. This likely comes from a read error, as the CDR3 has no conserved phenylalanine or tryptophan at its end. The rearrangement joins TRBV20-1 to TRBJ1-5, with 7 bases fitting TRBD1. Per the germline V gene, CDR1 is DFQATT and CDR2 is SNEGSKA (reference sequence). Trimming at V came to 5 bases and at J to 11 bases, leaving 9 bases not matched to a gene. The CDR3 loop spans 12 amino acids. The CDR3: CSAGETGQTQHL. The CDR3 DNA is TGCAGTGCTGGGGAGACAGGGCAAACCCAGCATCTT.

At least ten counts were recorded for this clonotype. The rearrangement uses TRBV20-1 and TRBJ2-7; D may be TRBD1 (6 bases). V lost 3 bases, J lost 6 bases, and 18 bases lay in between. Germline-derived CDR1 and CDR2 are DFQATT and SNEGSKA (reference sequence). CDR3 length: 14 amino acids. CDR3 DNA sequence: TGCAGTGCTAGTCGGGACATAAGAGGGAGCGAGCAGTACTTC. Residues: CSASRDIRGSEQYF.